These T cell receptor beta chains were read from a single sample in a study of blood T cell repertoires in COVID-19. TCRdb's copy holds only in-frame clones and misses some; the assay was immunoSEQ multiplex PCR. The sample carries 150,000 or so clones, just under 85% recorded once. The sequencing sample was made of peripheral blood. All receptors come from a woman older than 75 with acute or convalescent COVID-19. Both conserved end residues are part of each CDR3. Fields, in order: V gene, J gene, clone size, D gene, CDR3 protein, CDR3 DNA. The D gene is left open where the match is weak. Part of the rows lack a size; the others show once, few, many or a class for expanded clones.

>TRBV11-2|TRBJ1-2|-|-
CASGGTGYGYTF
TGTGCCAGCGGGGGGACGGGCTATGGCTACACCTTC
>TRBV7-6|TRBJ1-5|-|-
CASSPYPTQLNQPQHF
TGTGCCAGCAGCCCCTATCCGACACAGCTCAATCAGCCCCAGCATTTT
>TRBV9|TRBJ1-4|-|-
CASSPGQVNEKLFF
TGTGCCAGCAGCCCAGGACAAGTTAATGAAAAACTGTTTTTT
>TRBV5-8|TRBJ1-2|-|TRBD1
CASSLGQVVTYGYTF
TGTGCCAGCAGCCTTGGACAGGTCGTAACCTATGGCTACACCTTC
>TRBV7-2|TRBJ2-3|once|TRBD2
CASSSHQRGSDTQYF
TGTGCCAGCAGCTCCCACCAGCGGGGGTCAGATACGCAGTATTTT
>TRBV9|TRBJ2-5|-|TRBD2
CASSAASGGETQYF
TGTGCCAGCAGCGCCGCTAGCGGGGGGGAGACCCAGTACTTC
>TRBV6-4|TRBJ2-1|-|-
CASSDSAKSSYNEQFF
TGTGCCAGCAGTGACTCGGCAAAAAGCTCCTACAATGAGCAGTTCTTC
>TRBV28|TRBJ1-2|-|TRBD1
CASRGMDRVSGYTF
TGTGCCAGCAGGGGGATGGACAGGGTTAGTGGCTACACCTTC
>TRBV18|TRBJ2-3|-|TRBD1
CASSPPSGQADTQYF
TGTGCCAGCTCACCACCTTCGGGACAGGCAGATACGCAGTATTTT
>TRBV30|TRBJ2-1|-|-
CAWSVWESSYNEQFF
TGTGCCTGGAGTGTGTGGGAGAGCTCCTACAATGAGCAGTTCTTC
>TRBV13|TRBJ1-6|-|TRBD1
CASIGTGRNSPLHF
TGTGCCAGCATCGGGACAGGGAGAAATTCACCCCTCCACTTT
>TRBV5-6|TRBJ1-2|-|-
CASSPSGRGANYGYTF
TGTGCCAGCAGCCCTTCGGGGAGGGGAGCTAACTATGGCTACACCTTC
>TRBV7-9|TRBJ1-1|-|-
CASSHSRGAGNTEAFF
TGTGCCAGCAGCCATAGCAGAGGTGCGGGGAACACTGAAGCTTTCTTT
>TRBV7-9|TRBJ1-2|-|TRBD1
CASSPRQGGYGYTF
TGTGCCAGCAGCCCGAGACAGGGGGGATATGGCTACACCTTC
>TRBV6-5|TRBJ2-1|-|TRBD1
CASSGTGIDEQFF
TGTGCCAGCAGCGGGACAGGGATCGATGAGCAGTTCTTC
>TRBV15|TRBJ2-7|once|TRBD2
CATSSHGLAYEQYF
TGTGCCACCAGCAGTCACGGACTAGCGTACGAGCAGTACTTC
>TRBV6-2/TRBV6-3|TRBJ2-7|-|TRBD1
CASSYSPGQLSPYEQYF
TGTGCCAGCAGTTACTCCCCGGGACAGCTTTCCCCCTACGAGCAGTACTTC
>TRBV7-2|TRBJ1-3|-|TRBD1
CASSLETGSGNTIYF
TGTGCCAGCAGCTTGGAGACAGGGTCTGGAAACACCATATATTTT
>TRBV6-5|TRBJ2-7|-|TRBD1
CASSFDRGLYEQYF
TGTGCCAGCAGTTTTGACAGGGGGCTCTACGAGCAGTACTTC
>TRBV6-2/TRBV6-3|TRBJ1-5|-|-
CASSSGTLPNQPQHF
TGTGCCAGCAGTTCTGGGACACTTCCCAATCAGCCCCAGCATTTT